This entry lists 27 T cell receptor beta chains sequenced from one sample in a study of blood T cells in healthy people across ages. The use of a sample-barcoded 5' primer and a J-beta primer mix characterized a second PCR of about 7 to 12 cycles. TCRdb re-called the 5' RACE reads through MiXCR, storing one row per CDR3 protein. This table has some 1.7 million distinct CDR3 sequences, 28% appearing once. The sequenced sample consisted of blood. The receptors derive from a woman in her thirties in good health.

The J gene is TRBJ2-5, the V gene TRBV7-2; TRBD1 might be the D (6 bases). Germline V gives CDR1 SGHTA, CDR2 FQGNSA. V gave up 3 bases and J gave up 11 bases, with 22 bases separating them. This CDR3 contains 15 residues. CDR3 sequence reads: CASSFSRGKSYGQYF. Written as DNA, the CDR3 is TGTGCCAGCAGCTTCAGCAGGGGTAAGTCCTACGGGCAGTACTTC.

The chain joins TRBV20-1 to TRBJ2-1; TRBD2 agrees at 10 bases. The J call may be in error: the DNA end matches TRBJ2-7 better. The CDR3 extends over 14 amino acids. The germline CDR1 and CDR2 sequences are DFQATT and SNEGSKA (reference sequence). For the CDR3, the DNA is TGCAGTGCTCCTAGCGGGAGCTCCTACAATGAGCAGTACTTC. Protein product: CSAPSGSSYNEQYF.

This clonotype was picked up a small number of times. The chain combines TRBV5-1 with TRBJ1-2; TRBD1 might be the D (5 bases). CDR1 is SGHRS, CDR2 YFSETQ, per germline. There are 15 residues in the CDR3. With 0 bases removed from V and 4 bases from J, the gap between germline ends came to 13 bases. The CDR3: CASSLDGARSYGYTF. The CDR3 bases are TGCGCCAGCAGCTTGGACGGGGCTCGCAGCTATGGCTACACCTTC. The whole variable domain, remainder taken from reference TRBV5-1 and TRBJ1-2, is KAGVTQTPRYLIKTRGQQVTLSCSPISGHRSVSWYQQTPGQGLQFLFEYFSETQRNKGNFPGRFSGRQFSNSRSEMNVSTLELGDSALYLCASSLDGARSYGYTFGSGTRLTVV.

V usage is TRBV28 and J usage is TRBJ2-7; 8 nucleotides align to TRBD1. The trim removed 8 bases at V and 4 bases at J, leaving 10 bases unmatched. CDR1 is MDHEN and CDR2 is SYDVKM in the germline V gene. The CDR3 consists of 14 residues. Here the CDR3 DNA reads TGTGCCAGCGGGACCGGGACAGGAGATTACGAGCAGTACTTC. Amino acids: CASGTGTGDYEQYF.

This clonotype was counted ten times or more. V is TRBV7-2 and J is TRBJ2-1; 12 positions agree with TRBD2. Germline CDR1 reads SGHTA; CDR2 reads FQGNSA. With 5 bases clipped from V and 8 bases from J, the junction kept 7 bases outside the gene matches. The CDR3 has 15 amino acids. The CDR3 nucleotides are TGTGCCAGCAGCGCTTCTAGCGGGAGGGTAGATGAGCAGTTCTTC. Its protein is CASSASSGRVDEQFF.

In this sample, this clonotype turned up a few times. V and J are TRBV28 and TRBJ1-5; 10 nucleotides match TRBD1. V lost 4 bases and J lost 9; bases outside the gene matches: 6. CDR1 is MDHEN and CDR2 is SYDVKM in the germline V gene. The CDR3 is 14 amino acids. The CDR3 coding sequence is TGTGCCAGCAGTTCGGGACAGGGGAGGTGGCCCCAGCATTTT. Its translation is CASSSGQGRWPQHF. Filled out from reference TRBV28 and TRBJ1-5, the complete variable domain reads DVKVTQSSRYLVKRTGEKVFLECVQDMDHENMFWYRQDPGLGLRLIYFSYDVKMKEKGDIPEGYSVSREKKERFSLILESASTNQTSMYLCASSSGQGRWPQHFGDGTRLSIL.

In this sample, this clonotype turned up a few times. The chain uses TRBV20-1 and TRBJ1-2, with TRBD1 as a possible D gene (5 bases). Looked up from germline, CDR1 is DFQATT and CDR2 is SNEGSKA (reference sequence). This CDR3 is 12 amino acids long. V lost 0 bases and J lost 5, with 7 bases in between. The CDR3 is CSARDRQYGYTF. Here the CDR3 DNA reads TGCAGTGCTAGAGATCGACAGTATGGCTACACCTTC.

About this clonotype itself: A much larger clone differs from this one at a single base, so this may be a read error. CDR3 in DNA: TGTGTCAGCAGTACGCGGGGTTCGGGCGAGCAGTACTTC. Amino acid sequence: CVSSTRGSGEQYF. The gene calls are TRBV25-1 and TRBJ2-7, with a weak D call TRBD2 (6 bases). This CDR3 region has 13 residues. Germline CDR1 and CDR2: MGHDK and SYGVNS.

The rearrangement links TRBV20-1 to TRBJ1-5; D may be TRBD1 (5 bases). Germline lookup yields CDR1 DFQATT and CDR2 SNEGSKA (reference sequence). The CDR3 consists of 14 residues. Trimming stripped 6 bases from V and 4 bases from J, with 16 bases between. The CDR3 nucleotides read TGCAGTGCCCAAGACCAGGGACCAAATCAGCCCCAGCATTTT. Translated, it gives CSAQDQGPNQPQHF.

This clonotype was seen repeatedly, ten times or more. V and J are TRBV12-3 or TRBV12-4 and TRBJ1-2; tentative D call: TRBD1 (6 bases). Trimming removed 3 bases from V and 4 bases from J, with 15 bases in between. This CDR3 contains 15 residues. CDR3 coding DNA: TGTGCCAGCAGTTTCGGTGCGGGGGCGACCTATGGCTACACCTTC. Translation: CASSFGAGATYGYTF.

A few counts support this clonotype. The rearrangement joins TRBV7-8 to TRBJ2-5, with 16 bases lining up with TRBD2. The J segment lost 2 bases and the V segment lost 5 bases, leaving 8 bases of the junction unmatched. Germline assignment: CDR1 SGHVS and CDR2 FQNEAQ. The CDR3 is 18 residues long. The CDR3 loop reads CASSPNLGLAGGQETQYF. The CDR3 region has the DNA TGTGCCAGCAGCCCGAATCTGGGACTAGCGGGAGGGCAAGAGACCCAGTACTTC.

This clonotype showed up just once. This may be a read error, as it is one base from a much larger clone. The chain links TRBV29-1 to TRBJ2-5; 11 bases align to TRBD2. CDR1 SQVTM and CDR2 ANQGSEA come from the germline V gene. The V and J ends lost 5 bases and 2 bases, in that order; junction bases with no gene match: 22. The CDR3 runs to 20 residues. CDR3 DNA: TGCAGCGTTACCGGACAGGGGTCGACTAGCGGGGATGGGCCGCAAGAGACCCAGTACTTC. It yields the protein CSVTGQGSTSGDGPQETQYF.

This clonotype was observed many times. The chain joins TRBV20-1 to TRBJ1-2; a weak D match, TRBD1 (6 bases). The CDR3 totals 15 residues. Trimming left V 6 bases short and J 3 bases short, with 20 bases between. Germline loops: CDR1 DFQATT, CDR2 SNEGSKA (reference sequence). The CDR3, as DNA: TGCAGTGCCCACACCAGGGGTAGGGGGGACTATGGCTACACCTTC. Translating it yields CSAHTRGRGDYGYTF.

This clonotype was recorded many times. The chain recombines TRBV7-6 with TRBJ2-3; weak D call: TRBD2 (7 bases). This CDR3 spans 15 amino acids. V gave up 4 bases and J gave up 4 bases, with 15 bases separating them. Germline CDR1 is SGHVS and CDR2 is FNYEAQ. As DNA, the CDR3 is TGTGCCAGCAGCTCCCTTACGGGGGGCGCAGATACGCAGTATTTT. Its protein product is CASSSLTGGADTQYF.

This clonotype has at least ten counts. V and J are TRBV20-1 and TRBJ2-5, with D tentatively TRBD1 (5 bases). Germline V gene data show CDR1 as DFQATT and CDR2 as SNEGSKA (reference sequence). The CDR3 length is 12 residues. With 3 bases removed from V and 5 bases from J, the gap between germline ends came to 10 bases. The CDR3 nucleotides are TGCAGTGCTAGGGGCAGGGCGGAGACCCAGTACTTC. This gives the protein CSARGRAETQYF.

The chain links TRBV30 to TRBJ2-6, with 8 nucleotides matching TRBD1. V lost 4 bases, J lost 0 bases, and 5 bases stayed unmatched. The CDR3 totals 16 residues. CDR1 is GTSNPN and CDR2 is SVGIG in the germline V gene (reference sequence). The CDR3 region has the DNA TGTGCCTGGATTCACAGGGGGTCCTCTGGGGCCAACGTCCTGACTTTC. This translates into CAWIHRGSSGANVLTF.

This clonotype was picked up a small number of times. This chain connects TRBV20-1 to TRBJ1-1; D unclear. Germline V lookup: CDR1 DFQATT, CDR2 SNEGSKA (reference sequence). The CDR3 totals 11 residues. V gave up 3 bases and J gave up 3 bases, with 5 bases separating them. The DNA of the CDR3 is TGCAGTGCTAGTCTCTACACTGAAGCTTTCTTT. This translates into CSASLYTEAFF.

This clonotype was detected only once. Germline and junction disagree at one end, which may indicate a read error. The genes are TRBV28 and TRBJ1-3; D gene uncertain. CDR1 is MDHEN and CDR2 is SYDVKM in the germline V gene. The CDR3 runs to 15 residues. CDR3: CVSSFPGTGGNTTYF. The CDR3 nucleotides read TGTGTCAGCAGTTTCCCAGGCACGGGAGGAAACACCACATATTTT.

On this clonotype: This could be a read error, since a much larger clone is one nucleotide away. This sequence joins TRBV6-2 or TRBV6-3 and TRBJ2-1; D gene unclear. V lost 8 bases, J lost 9 bases, and 17 bases lay in between. This CDR3 is built from 13 residues. The germline V gene encodes CDR1 MNHEY and CDR2 SVGEGT. In DNA, the CDR3 is TGTGCCAGCCGATCAATAATCTCCAGTGAGCAGTTCTTC. This encodes CASRSIISSEQFF.

This clonotype was seen repeatedly, ten times or more. The chain links TRBV5-1 to TRBJ2-6, with TRBD1 as a possible D gene (6 bases). V was trimmed by 4 bases and J by 0 bases, leaving 17 bases between them. Germline assignment: CDR1 SGHRS and CDR2 YFSETQ. The CDR3 totals 18 residues. For the CDR3, the DNA is TGCGCCAGCAGCACGTGGGTCACAGGGAGCTCTGGGGCCAACGTCCTGACTTTC. Amino acids: CASSTWVTGSSGANVLTF.

J is TRBJ2-1 and V is TRBV6-2 or TRBV6-3; unclear D gene. Trimming removed 1 base from V and 9 bases from J, with 19 bases in between. Germline-derived CDR1 and CDR2 are MNHEY and SVGEGT. The CDR3 contains 16 residues. The CDR3 spells CASSYWAEEGGFEQFF. The CDR3 DNA reads TGTGCCAGCAGTTACTGGGCGGAAGAAGGCGGTTTTGAGCAGTTCTTC.

This clonotype was found a few times. This sequence joins TRBV5-1 and TRBJ2-5, with D possibly being TRBD2 (6 bases). V shed 7 bases and J shed 4 bases, with 20 bases lying between them. Germline V lookup: CDR1 SGHRS, CDR2 YFSETQ. The CDR3 has 15 residues. The CDR3 sequence: CASGYRPQGGETQYF. The CDR3 DNA reads as TGCGCCAGCGGCTACCGACCGCAGGGAGGAGAGACCCAGTACTTC.

The V gene is TRBV7-2, the J gene TRBJ2-3; tentatively, D is TRBD1 (5 bases). The V end was cut by 4 bases, the J end by 0 bases, with 14 bases between. This CDR3 has 16 amino acids. Germline V gene data show CDR1 as SGHTA and CDR2 as FQGNSA. The CDR3 region is CASSWTQVSSTDTQYF. The CDR3 DNA reads as TGTGCCAGCAGCTGGACACAGGTGTCTAGCACAGATACGCAGTATTTT.

This clonotype was seen many times. V gene TRBV4-1 combines with J gene TRBJ2-1, with 7 bases aligning to TRBD2. Looked up from germline, CDR1 is MGHRA and CDR2 is YSYEKL. J was trimmed by 0 bases and V by 6 bases; bases with no gene match: 5. The length of the CDR3 is 15 residues. The CDR3 region is CASSPGTTSYNEQFF. The DNA for the CDR3 is TGCGCCAGCAGTCCCGGGACTACCTCCTACAATGAGCAGTTCTTC.

This clonotype was observed a handful of times. The chain employs TRBV5-1 and TRBJ2-7; D remains unclear. This CDR3 region has 14 residues. V gave up 3 bases and J gave up 6 bases, with 16 bases separating them. CDR1 is SGHRS and CDR2 is YFSETQ in the germline V gene. In nucleotides, the CDR3 is TGCGCCAGCAGCTCCGGACGGAGCGCGTCCGAGCAGTACTTC. This encodes CASSSGRSASEQYF.

Of note for this clonotype: The missing conserved phenylalanine or tryptophan at the end of this CDR3 makes a read error likely. The chain has TRBV20-1 and TRBJ2-1; 8 nucleotides agree with TRBD2. The CDR3 covers 15 residues. Germline values: CDR1 DFQATT, CDR2 SNEGSKA (reference sequence). Losses at the gene ends were 3 bases for V and 3 bases for J; bases not matched to a gene: 7. CDR3 DNA: TGCAGTGCTAGGGCTAGGGCGGGGGGCTACAATGAGCAGTTCTTA. Amino acids: CSARARAGGYNEQFL.

In this sample, this clonotype turned up a few times. Compared with germline, one end of the junction differs, possibly owing to a read error. This chain connects TRBV28 to TRBJ2-5; 7 bases line up with TRBD2. This CDR3 has 17 amino acids. Germline V gene data show CDR1 as MDHEN and CDR2 as SYDVKM. CDR3 DNA sequence: TGTGTCAGCAGTTTATGGTCCCTAGCGGACTCCCAAGAGACCCAGTACTTC. Its protein is CVSSLWSLADSQETQYF.